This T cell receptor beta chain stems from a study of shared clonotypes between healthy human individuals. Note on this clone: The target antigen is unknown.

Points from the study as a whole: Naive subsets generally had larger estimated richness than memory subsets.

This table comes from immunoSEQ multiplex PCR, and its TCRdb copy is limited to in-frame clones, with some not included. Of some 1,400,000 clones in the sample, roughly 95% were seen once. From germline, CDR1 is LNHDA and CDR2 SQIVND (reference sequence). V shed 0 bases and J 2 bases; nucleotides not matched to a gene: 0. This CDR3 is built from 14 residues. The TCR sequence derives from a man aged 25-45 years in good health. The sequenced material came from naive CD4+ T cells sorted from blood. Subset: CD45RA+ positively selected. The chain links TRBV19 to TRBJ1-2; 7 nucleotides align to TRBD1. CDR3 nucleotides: TGTGCCAGTAGTATAGAGGGACAGAACTATGGCTACACCTTC. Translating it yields CASSIEGQNYGYTF.